Below are 2 T cell receptor beta chains sequenced from a single sample in a study of shared clonotypes between healthy human individuals. Here immunoSEQ multiplex PCR was the method, and the copy in TCRdb shows in-frame clones only, minus some. The sample has around 1.4 million clones, 98% seen once; the top ten hold about 0.4%. Sequencing was performed on naive CD4+ T cells sorted from blood. Subset defined: CD45RA+ positively selected. All receptors derive from a man under 40 in good health.

This chain uses TRBV2 with TRBJ2-7, with TRBD2 matching 8 bases. This CDR3 has 16 residues. Germline V gene sequence: CDR1 SNHLY, CDR2 FYNNEI. The junction had 11 bases not matched to a gene; V was cut back by 3 bases and J by 4 bases. The CDR3 bases are TGTGCCAGCAGTGAGTCTTTTCCAGCGGGAGTGTACGAGCAGTACTTC. Translation gives CASSESFPAGVYEQYF.

The V and J genes are TRBV6-5 and TRBJ2-1, with 8 nucleotides matching TRBD2. The V and J ends lost 2 bases and 7 bases, in that order; junction bases with no gene match: 10. Germline-derived CDR1 and CDR2 are MNHEY and SVGAGI. The CDR3 totals 16 residues. DNA of the CDR3: TGTGCCAGCAGTTACCGGGGGGGTGGGAAACGTAATGAGCAGTTCTTC. Translation: CASSYRGGGKRNEQFF.